The rows below give T cell receptor beta chains drawn from one sample of a study of T-cell memory formation after mild COVID-19. TCRdb independently ran MiXCR on the 5' RACE reads; one entry per CDR3 protein. The sample shows under 650,000 distinct CDR3 sequences, approximately 19% of them seen only once. Specimen: PBMCs or a T cell subset sorted from them (not recorded which). The origin of the receptors is an adult woman who had mild COVID-19 (a few samples of this study predate the infection). Cell type and time point are not known. Both conserved end residues are part of each CDR3. D genes are given only for firm matches. Not every row has a clone size; where given, it reads once, few, many or a size class.

abundance	v_gene	len	j_gene	d_gene	CDR3aa	CDR3nt
few	TRBV24-1	16	TRBJ2-2	TRBD1	CATSDSGTGVTGELFF	TGTGCCACCAGTGATTCCGGGACAGGGGTCACCGGGGAGCTGTTTTTT
.	TRBV7-2	14	TRBJ2-7	TRBD1	CASRPGTGIREQYF	TGTGCCAGCAGGCCCGGGACAGGGATTCGCGAGCAGTACTTC
many	TRBV10-3	13	TRBJ2-3	.	CAISENREGTQYF	TGTGCCATCAGTGAGAACAGGGAGGGTACGCAGTATTTT
few	TRBV7-9	16	TRBJ1-4	.	CASSLALVGGGEKLFF	TGTGCCAGCAGCTTAGCGCTGGTCGGGGGCGGTGAAAAACTGTTTTTT
.	TRBV5-1	15	TRBJ2-5	.	CASSFGGGSQETQYF	TGCGCCAGCAGCTTCGGCGGGGGCTCCCAAGAGACCCAGTACTTC
few	TRBV3-1	15	TRBJ1-2	.	CASSPFSGPNYGYTF	TGTGCCAGCAGCCCCTTCTCGGGGCCTAACTATGGCTACACCTTC
.	TRBV7-3	16	TRBJ2-1	TRBD2	CASKTSGGPPYNEQFF	TGTGCCAGCAAGACTAGCGGGGGGCCGCCCTACAATGAGCAGTTCTTC
few	TRBV29-1	13	TRBJ1-2	.	CSVRHRSFDGYTF	TGCAGCGTTCGCCACAGGTCATTTGACGGCTACACCTTC
few	TRBV5-1	14	TRBJ1-1	.	CASRQAAQNTEAFF	TGCGCCAGTAGACAGGCGGCGCAGAACACTGAAGCTTTCTTT
.	TRBV6-5	13	TRBJ1-2	.	CASSKPAGYGYTF	TGTGCCAGCAGTAAACCCGCAGGGTATGGCTACACCTTC
few	TRBV20-1	16	TRBJ2-7	TRBD2	CSVRRGSGTGPYEQYF	TGCAGTGTCAGGAGGGGTAGCGGGACGGGTCCTTACGAGCAGTACTTC
once	TRBV20-1	15	TRBJ2-3	.	CSASGFSVITDTQYF	TGCAGTGCTAGCGGGTTTAGCGTTATCACAGATACGCAGTATTTT
few	TRBV5-3	11	TRBJ2-1	.	CARSLAAGRFF	TGTGCCAGAAGCTTGGCTGCCGGGAGGTTCTTC
few	TRBV23-1	15	TRBJ2-5	.	CASSLPDRPQETQYF	TGCGCCAGCAGTCTACCGGACAGACCACAAGAGACCCAGTACTTC
few	TRBV12-3/TRBV12-4	12	TRBJ2-7	TRBD1	CASSTTGVEQYF	TGTGCCAGCAGTACAACAGGGGTCGAGCAGTACTTC
few	TRBV18	15	TRBJ1-1	.	CASSPPTQASTEAFF	TGTGCCAGCTCACCTCCCACGCAGGCAAGCACTGAAGCTTTCTTT
few	TRBV6-5	15	TRBJ2-7	TRBD1	CASTRFQGATYEQYF	TGTGCCAGCACCAGGTTCCAGGGGGCTACCTACGAGCAGTACTTC